The 17 T cell receptor beta chains below come from one sample, sequenced in a study of blood T cell repertoires in COVID-19. The table came from immunoSEQ multiplex PCR; TCRdb's copy has only in-frame clones and leaves some out. Here the sample spans fewer than 200,000 clones, around 80% being singletons. The source material was peripheral blood. Receptors originate from a man between 65 and 80 years old with active or convalescent COVID-19.

This clone appeared a single time. This sequence joins TRBV2 and TRBJ2-5, with TRBD2 identical over 11 bases. CDR1 is SNHLY, CDR2 FYNNEI, per germline. V lost 4 bases to trimming and J lost 0 bases; unmatched junction nucleotides: 4. This CDR3 comprises 16 residues. The CDR3 sequence: CASSGTSGSYQETQYF. CDR3 nucleotides: TGTGCCAGCAGTGGTACTAGCGGGAGTTACCAAGAGACCCAGTACTTC.

This clone occurred once. V is TRBV6-5 and J is TRBJ2-3; D remains unclear. The CDR3 loop spans 14 amino acids. The germline V and J ends were trimmed by 2 bases and 6 bases, with 12 bases remaining between them. CDR1 and CDR2 (germline): MNHEY, SVGAGI. CDR3 sequence reads: CASSYADSGDTQYF. The CDR3 DNA reads TGTGCCAGCAGTTACGCCGACTCCGGGGATACGCAGTATTTT.

In the case of this clone: One junction end disagrees with the germline gene, perhaps due to a read error. The V call is TRBV14, the J call TRBJ2-5; 11 bases align to TRBD2. Germline lookup yields CDR1 SGHDN and CDR2 FVKESK. The CDR3 contains 13 residues. The CDR3 DNA reads TGTGCCAGCAGCCCCCGACTAGCGGGAAGGGCGAACTTC. Translating gives CASSPRLAGRANF.

The CDR3 protein is CASIRERDQETQYF. CDR3 DNA sequence: TGTGCCAGCATCCGGGAGCGGGACCAAGAGACCCAGTACTTC. This chain connects TRBV6-5 to TRBJ2-5, with D possibly matching TRBD2 (6 bases). The germline gives CDR1 MNHEY, CDR2 SVGAGI. Trimming left V 7 bases short and J 0 bases short, with 12 bases between. The CDR3 extends over 14 amino acids.

V gene TRBV6-5 combines with J gene TRBJ1-2; TRBD1 agrees at 7 bases. CDR1 and CDR2 (germline): MNHEY, SVGAGI. J lost 2 bases, V lost 8 bases, and 11 bases had no gene match. The CDR3 extends over 15 amino acids. The CDR3: CASAITRGQNYGYTF. The CDR3 coding sequence is TGTGCCAGCGCAATTACCCGGGGACAGAACTATGGCTACACCTTC.

The V gene is TRBV11-2, the J gene TRBJ1-1, with D uncertain. The germline CDR1 and CDR2 sequences are SGHAT and FQNNGV. The CDR3 length is 18 residues. The ends were cut back, 1 base at V and 1 base at J, with 19 bases in the middle. CDR3 residues: CASSLGPSTGRTNTEAFF. The CDR3 coding sequence is TGTGCCAGCAGCTTAGGACCCTCGACGGGGAGAACGAACACTGAAGCTTTCTTT.

The V call is TRBV5-4, the J call TRBJ2-7; TRBD2 aligns across 14 bases. The germline gives CDR1 SGHNT, CDR2 YYREEE (reference sequence). The J segment lost 6 bases and the V segment lost 4 bases, leaving 6 bases of the junction unmatched. CDR3 length: 15 amino acids. The CDR3 DNA is TGTGCCAGCAGCAAGACTAGCGGGAGGGCCGTCGAGCAGTACTTC. Translating gives CASSKTSGRAVEQYF.

CDR3 protein: CASSDTPLASNYGYTF. DNA for the CDR3: TGTGCCAGCAGCGATACACCTCTGGCCTCTAACTATGGCTACACCTTC. The rearrangement uses TRBV7-9 and TRBJ1-2, with no clear D. The CDR3 runs 16 residues. Between the trimmed V and J ends, which lost 5 bases and 0 bases, there was a span of 16 bases. Germline values: CDR1 SEHNR, CDR2 FQNEAQ (reference sequence).

This clone appeared once. V gene TRBV6-1 combines with J gene TRBJ1-1, with D unclear. This CDR3 contains 15 residues. Trimming left V 0 bases short and J 1 base short, with 9 bases between. Germline V gene lookup returns CDR1 MNHNS and CDR2 SASEGT. The CDR3 bases are TGTGCCAGCAGTGAAGCGCGCGTATCGAACACTGAAGCTTTCTTT. This encodes CASSEARVSNTEAFF.

The chain links TRBV7-2 to TRBJ2-2; 8 bases match TRBD2. The CDR3 contains 14 residues. Germline CDR1 and CDR2: SGHTA and FQGNSA. With 4 bases clipped from V and 5 bases from J, the junction kept 3 bases outside the gene matches. The CDR3 is CASSWRLATGELFF. The CDR3 DNA follows: TGTGCCAGCAGCTGGAGACTAGCGACCGGGGAGCTGTTTTTT.

This chain connects TRBV23-1 to TRBJ1-2; a possible D gene is TRBD1 (5 bases). TRBV23-1 is an ORF, with its function uncertain. This CDR3 is built from 15 residues. Trimming stripped 3 bases from V and 2 bases from J, with 13 bases between. As DNA, the CDR3 is TGCGCCAGCAGTCACGAGTGGGGGGACAACTATGGCTACACCTTC. The encoded protein is CASSHEWGDNYGYTF.

The chain combines TRBV7-9 with TRBJ2-2; D perhaps matches TRBD1 (5 bases). This CDR3 spans 15 amino acids. Germline V lookup: CDR1 SEHNR, CDR2 FQNEAQ (reference sequence). V was cut by 6 bases and J by 3 bases, with 14 bases left in between. As DNA, the CDR3 is TGTGCCAGCAGTAAGCAGGGTACGGACACCGGGGAGCTGTTTTTT. This sequence encodes CASSKQGTDTGELFF. Supplemented by reference TRBV7-9 and TRBJ2-2, the full variable domain reads DTGVSQNPRHKITKRGQNVTFRCDPISEHNRLYWYRQTLGQGPEFLTYFQNEAQLEKSRLLSDRFSAERPKGSFSTLEIQRTEQGDSAMYLCASSKQGTDTGELFFGEGSRLTVL.

This clone was picked up a small number of times. Written as DNA, the CDR3 is TGCAGCGTTGCCCTCATAGCGGGGAACCAAGAGACCCAGTACTTC. Translated, it gives CSVALIAGNQETQYF. J is TRBJ2-5 and V is TRBV29-1, with TRBD2 matching over 8 bases. V was pared by 4 bases and J by 0 bases, with 7 bases of the junction left unmatched. Germline V gene lookup returns CDR1 SQVTM and CDR2 ANQGSEA. The CDR3 runs to 15 residues.

This CDR3 reads CASTFSGANVLTF. CDR3 sequence (DNA): TGTGCCAGTACCTTCTCTGGGGCCAACGTCCTGACTTTC. The chain recombines TRBV19 with TRBJ2-6, with no clear D. Trimming cost V 7 bases and J 0 bases, with 4 bases left between them. Germline V gene sequence: CDR1 LNHDA, CDR2 SQIVND (reference sequence). CDR3 length: 13 residues.

This chain links TRBV7-6 with TRBJ1-2; 8 positions match TRBD1. From germline, CDR1 is SGHVS and CDR2 FNYEAQ. Germline trimming cut 5 bases from V and 7 bases from J; bases unmatched to any gene: 9. The CDR3 is made up of 14 amino acids. CDR3 sequence reads: CASSRDQGASGYTF. The CDR3 DNA is TGTGCCAGCAGCCGAGATCAGGGGGCCAGTGGCTACACCTTC.

CDR3 sequence (DNA): TGTGCCAGCAGCAGAGGAGTTTTGAACACTGAAGCTTTCTTT. Amino acid sequence: CASSRGVLNTEAFF. The V call is TRBV5-6, the J call TRBJ1-1, with D hard to call. The CDR3 length is 14 residues. V lost 4 bases and J 0 bases, leaving 10 bases between the germline ends. In germline, CDR1 is SGHDT, CDR2 YYEEEE.

The V call is TRBV9, the J call TRBJ2-1, with 9 bases fitting TRBD2. With 3 bases clipped from V and 9 bases from J, the junction kept 10 bases outside the gene matches. The CDR3 is made up of 15 amino acids. Per the germline V gene, CDR1 is SGDLS and CDR2 is YYNGEE. In nucleotides, the CDR3 is TGTGCCAGCAGCGGACCGGGACTAGCAATGGGTGAGCAGTTCTTC. Its translation is CASSGPGLAMGEQFF.